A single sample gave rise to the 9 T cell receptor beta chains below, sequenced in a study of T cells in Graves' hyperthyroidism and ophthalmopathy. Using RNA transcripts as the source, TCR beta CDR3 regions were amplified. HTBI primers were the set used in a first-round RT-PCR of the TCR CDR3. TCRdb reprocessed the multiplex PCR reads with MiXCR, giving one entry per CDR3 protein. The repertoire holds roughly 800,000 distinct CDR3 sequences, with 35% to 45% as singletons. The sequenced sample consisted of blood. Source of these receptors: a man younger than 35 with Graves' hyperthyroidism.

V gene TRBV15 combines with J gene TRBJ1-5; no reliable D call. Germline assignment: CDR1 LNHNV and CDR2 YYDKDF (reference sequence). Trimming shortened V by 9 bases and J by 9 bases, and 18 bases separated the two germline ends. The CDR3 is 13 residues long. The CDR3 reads CATAAMGLAPQHF. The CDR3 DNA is TGTGCCACTGCTGCCATGGGCCTGGCGCCCCAGCATTTT.

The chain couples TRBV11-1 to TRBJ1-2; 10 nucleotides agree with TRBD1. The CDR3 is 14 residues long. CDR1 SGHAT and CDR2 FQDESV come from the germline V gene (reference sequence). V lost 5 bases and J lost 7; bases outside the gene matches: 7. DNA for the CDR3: TGTGCCAGCAGCCCCCCCGGGACAGGGGTTGGCTACACCTTC. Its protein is CASSPPGTGVGYTF. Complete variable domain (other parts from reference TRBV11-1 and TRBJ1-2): EAEVAQSPRYKITEKSQAVAFWCDPISGHATLYWYRQILGQGPELLVQFQDESVVDDSQLPKDRFSAERLKGVDSTLKIQPAELGDSAMYLCASSPPGTGVGYTFGSGTRLTVV.

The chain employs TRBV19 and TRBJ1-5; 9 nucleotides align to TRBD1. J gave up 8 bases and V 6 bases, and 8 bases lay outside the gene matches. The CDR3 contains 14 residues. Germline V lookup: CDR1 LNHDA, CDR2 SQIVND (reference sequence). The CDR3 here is CASRFYRGPEPQHF. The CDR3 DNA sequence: TGTGCCAGTAGATTTTACAGGGGGCCGGAGCCCCAGCATTTT.

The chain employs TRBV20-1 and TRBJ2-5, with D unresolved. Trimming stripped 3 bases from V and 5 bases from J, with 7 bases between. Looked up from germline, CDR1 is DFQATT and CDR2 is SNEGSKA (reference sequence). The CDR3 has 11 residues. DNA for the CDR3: TGCAGTGCTAGGTCCCTGGAGACCCAGTACTTC. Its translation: CSARSLETQYF.

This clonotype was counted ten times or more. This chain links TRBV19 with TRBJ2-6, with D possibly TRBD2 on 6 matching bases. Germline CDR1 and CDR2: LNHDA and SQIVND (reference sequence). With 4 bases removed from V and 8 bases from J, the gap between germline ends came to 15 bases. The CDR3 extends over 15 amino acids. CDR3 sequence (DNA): TGTGCCAGTAGTAACGGCGGGGATGGAACCAACGTCCTGACTTTC. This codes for CASSNGGDGTNVLTF.

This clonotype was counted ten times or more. The CDR3 nucleotides are TGTGCCAGCAGAGCAGTGACAGGGTACACTGAAGCTTTCTTT. Its protein is CASRAVTGYTEAFF. The rearrangement links TRBV12-3 or TRBV12-4 to TRBJ1-1; 7 positions agree with TRBD1. This CDR3 has 14 amino acids. With V trimmed by 6 bases and J by 3 bases, 7 bases remained unmatched.

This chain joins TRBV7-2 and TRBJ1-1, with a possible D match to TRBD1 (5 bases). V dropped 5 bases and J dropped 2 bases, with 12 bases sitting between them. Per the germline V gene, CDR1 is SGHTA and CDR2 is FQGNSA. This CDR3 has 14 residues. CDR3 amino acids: CASSPRDPNTEAFF. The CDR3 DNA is TGTGCCAGCAGCCCCCGGGACCCTAACACTGAAGCTTTCTTT.

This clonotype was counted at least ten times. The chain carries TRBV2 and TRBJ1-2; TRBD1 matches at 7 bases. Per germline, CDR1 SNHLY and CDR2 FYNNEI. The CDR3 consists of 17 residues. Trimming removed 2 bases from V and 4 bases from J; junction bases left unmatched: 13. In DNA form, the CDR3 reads TGTGCCAGCAGTGAAATCCGAGGGGGCTCGGTCTTCTATGGCTACACCTTC. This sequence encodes CASSEIRGGSVFYGYTF. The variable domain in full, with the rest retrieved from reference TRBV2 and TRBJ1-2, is EPEVTQTPSHQVTQMGQEVILRCVPISNHLYFYWYRQILGQKVEFLVSFYNNEISEKSEIFDDQFSVERPDGSNFTLKIRSTKLEDSAMYFCASSEIRGGSVFYGYTFGSGTRLTVV.

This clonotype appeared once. CDR3 DNA sequence: TGTGCCAGTAGTGTGCGCGGGCACAATCAGCCCCAGCATTTT. Protein product: CASSVRGHNQPQHF. V gene TRBV19 combines with J gene TRBJ1-5; no clear D. This CDR3 contains 14 residues. CDR1 is LNHDA and CDR2 is SQIVND in the germline V gene (reference sequence). V was clipped by 5 bases and J by 3 bases, with 11 bases between them.